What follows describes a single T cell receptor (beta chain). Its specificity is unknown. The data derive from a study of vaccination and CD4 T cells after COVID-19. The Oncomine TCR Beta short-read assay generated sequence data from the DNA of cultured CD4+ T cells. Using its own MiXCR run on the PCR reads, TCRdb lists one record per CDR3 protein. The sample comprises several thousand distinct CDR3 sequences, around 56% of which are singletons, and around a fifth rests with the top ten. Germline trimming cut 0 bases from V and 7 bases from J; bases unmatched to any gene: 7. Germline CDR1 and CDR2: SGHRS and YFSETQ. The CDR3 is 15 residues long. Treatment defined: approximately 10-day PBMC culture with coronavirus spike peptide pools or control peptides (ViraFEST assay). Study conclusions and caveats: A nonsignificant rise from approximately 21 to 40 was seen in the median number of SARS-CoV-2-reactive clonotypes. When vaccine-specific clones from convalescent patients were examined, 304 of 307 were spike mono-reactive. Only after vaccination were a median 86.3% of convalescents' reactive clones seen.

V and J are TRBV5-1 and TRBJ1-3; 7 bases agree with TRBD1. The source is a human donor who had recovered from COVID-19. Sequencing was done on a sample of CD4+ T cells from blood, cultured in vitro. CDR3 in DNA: TGCGCCAGCAGCTTGGTACCCGACAGGGAGAACACCATATATTTT. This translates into CASSLVPDRENTIYF.